What follows are 7 T cell receptor beta chains derived from one specimen sequenced in a study of T-cell memory formation after mild COVID-19. TCRdb fed the 5' RACE reads into MiXCR, producing one record per CDR3 protein. The repertoire consists of more than 150,000 distinct CDR3 sequences, with approximately 17% occurring once and the leading ten covering 3.9%. Sequencing input: PBMCs or a T cell subset sorted from them (not recorded which). Receptors were obtained from a man younger than 35 who had mild COVID-19 (a few samples of this study predate the infection). Cell type and time point are not known.

V and J are TRBV6-4 and TRBJ2-7, with TRBD1 matching over 7 bases. Germline V gene lookup returns CDR1 MRHNA and CDR2 SNTAGT. The V segment lost 2 bases and the J segment 5 bases; nucleotides outside the gene matches: 12. The CDR3 has 16 residues. The CDR3 bases are TGTGCCAGCAGTGACAAGATAGGGGGCAAGGTTAACGAGCAGTACGTC. It encodes CASSDKIGGKVNEQYV.

V is TRBV4-3 and J is TRBJ2-3, with no clear D. This CDR3 spans 14 amino acids. Trimming stripped 2 bases from V and 5 bases from J, with 11 bases between. Germline-derived CDR1 and CDR2 are LGHNA and YSLEER. This CDR3 reads CASSQISPGDTQYF. CDR3 bases: TGCGCCAGCAGCCAAATTTCACCGGGAGATACGCAGTATTTT.

The chain has TRBV7-8 and TRBJ2-7; D uncertain. Trimming took 5 bases from V and 1 from J, leaving 12 bases between them. The CDR3 extends over 14 amino acids. Germline CDR1 reads SGHVS; CDR2 reads FQNEAQ. The CDR3 loop reads CASSESAASYEQYF. In DNA, the CDR3 is TGTGCCAGCAGCGAAAGCGCAGCATCCTACGAGCAGTACTTC.

The gene calls are TRBV21-1 and TRBJ2-7; the D call of TRBD1 is as the table states it, not checked on the DNA. TRBV21-1 is classified as a pseudogene. The CDR3 spans 14 residues. The CDR3 is CASSRQTGTNEQYV. CDR3 DNA sequence: TGTGCCAGCAGCAGACAGACAGGGACCAACGAGCAGTACGTC.

This clonotype has just a few counts. J is TRBJ2-1 and V is TRBV5-1; 9 bases are a match to TRBD2. The CDR3 loop spans 16 amino acids. The germline V gene has CDR1 SGHRS and CDR2 YFSETQ. V shed 5 bases and J 0 bases; nucleotides not matched to a gene: 6. This CDR3 reads CASRASGGSSYNEQFF. For the CDR3, the DNA is TGCGCCAGCAGGGCCAGCGGGGGGAGCTCCTACAATGAGCAGTTCTTC.

This clonotype has only a few counts. The rearrangement links TRBV7-3 to TRBJ2-1; unclear D gene. CDR3 length equals 15 residues. The V end was cut by 0 bases, the J end by 5 bases, with 11 bases between. Germline-derived CDR1 and CDR2 are SGHTA and FQGTGA. The CDR3 DNA follows: TGTGCCAGCAGCTTAACCTGGGGTAGGGACAATGAGCAGTTCTTC. Encoded protein: CASSLTWGRDNEQFF.

In DNA form, the CDR3 reads TGTGCCAGCTCAACCGACACGACTGAAGCTTTCTTT. It encodes CASSTDTTEAFF. The chain uses TRBV18 and TRBJ1-1; the D is unclear. The V gene lost 5 bases and the J gene lost 5 bases, with 9 bases spanning the gap. Germline CDR1 reads KGHSH; CDR2 reads LQKENI. The CDR3 loop spans 12 amino acids.